The clone carrying this TCR beta chain was picked up a small number of times. Antigen specificity is unknown. The data stem from a study of T cells after yellow fever vaccination. Overall study findings and caveats: A large majority of primary-vaccination clones showed up again after the booster (under 98% CD4, about 87% CD8). Peaking on day 5 versus 15, the secondary response was faster but weaker.

TCRdb re-called the 5' RACE reads through MiXCR, storing one row per CDR3 protein. The repertoire holds about 320,000 distinct CDR3 sequences, with approximately 13% as singletons. V lost 2 bases, J lost 6 bases, and 10 bases lay in between. CDR3 size: 13 residues. In germline, CDR1 is SEHNR, CDR2 FQNEAQ (reference sequence). The chain joins TRBV7-9 to TRBJ1-1, with D tentatively TRBD1 (5 bases). The TCR comes from a man aged 18 to 29 who received the YFV17D yellow fever vaccine. The starting material was CD4+ T cells sorted from PBMCs, obtained 15 days after the yellow fever booster vaccination. The chain's CDR3 is CASSLKGTAEAFF. CDR3 coding DNA: TGTGCCAGCAGCTTAAAAGGGACGGCTGAAGCTTTCTTT.